This T cell receptor (beta chain) was identified in a study of blood T cell repertoires in COVID-19. Study-wide context: Samples came from the United States, Italy and Spain, spanning acute and convalescent COVID-19. T cells, B-cell-depleted T cells, or PBMCs supplied cDNA or gDNA.

This clone was detected once. V lost 10 bases to trimming and J lost 6 bases, with 14 bases between them. The CDR3 extends over 12 amino acids. Per the germline V gene, CDR1 is MGHDK and CDR2 is SYGVNS. Profiled with immunoSEQ multiplex PCR; TCRdb holds only in-frame clones, not every one. The sample consists of about 60,000 clones, roughly nine tenths of them appearing once. Specimen: peripheral blood. The clonotype was recovered from a human donor in a cohort sampled during active COVID-19. The gene calls are TRBV25-1 and TRBJ2-3, with D maybe TRBD2 (6 bases). CDR3 sequence: CATSRGGDTQYF. CDR3 coding DNA: TGTGCCACCTCTCGTGGGGGGGATACGCAGTATTTT.